The rows below give T cell receptor beta chains drawn from one sample of a study of cytomegalovirus exposure and HLA in healthy donors. Clones were read by immunoSEQ multiplex PCR, and TCRdb kept only the in-frame ones, dropping some. The sample consists of roughly 65,000 clones, 65% to 80% of them appearing once. Sequences were obtained from PBMCs. The source is a man aged 40-49 years in good health and CMV-seropositive. CDR3s include the opening cysteine and the closing phenylalanine or tryptophan. The D gene is left open where the match is weak. Expanded clones get a size class; other rows say once, few or many, or leave the size out.

abundance: .; j_gene: TRBJ2-1; d_gene: TRBD2; v_gene: TRBV29-1; CDR3nt: TGCAGCGTTGAAAGCGGGACCTACAATGAGCAGTTCTTC; CDR3aa: CSVESGTYNEQFF
abundance: .; j_gene: TRBJ2-7; d_gene: TRBD1; v_gene: TRBV7-8; CDR3nt: TGTGCCAGCAGCTCCCAACCGACAGGGGTCGAGCAGTACTTC; CDR3aa: CASSSQPTGVEQYF
abundance: .; j_gene: TRBJ2-7; d_gene: TRBD2; v_gene: TRBV11-2; CDR3nt: TGTGCCAGCAGCTCGATAGGGAGACTAGCGGGGATCGGGGGGCAGTACTTC; CDR3aa: CASSSIGRLAGIGGQYF
abundance: .; j_gene: TRBJ2-1; d_gene: TRBD2; v_gene: TRBV5-1; CDR3nt: TGCGCCAGCAGCTTGGCTTGGACTAGCGGGAGGGGGAATGAGCAGTTCTTC; CDR3aa: CASSLAWTSGRGNEQFF
abundance: .; j_gene: TRBJ2-1; d_gene: TRBD2; v_gene: TRBV7-3; CDR3nt: TGTGCCAGCAGCGGGAGGAGGGAGGGCAGTGAGCAGTTCTTC; CDR3aa: CASSGRREGSEQFF
abundance: .; j_gene: TRBJ2-1; d_gene: .; v_gene: TRBV7-8; CDR3nt: TGTGCCAGCAGCTTTTTGACCACAGACTCCTACAATGAGCAGTTCTTC; CDR3aa: CASSFLTTDSYNEQFF
abundance: .; j_gene: TRBJ2-2; d_gene: TRBD2; v_gene: TRBV11-3; CDR3nt: TGTGCCAGCAAAGGACTAGCGGAATCCGGGGAGCTGTTTTTT; CDR3aa: CASKGLAESGELFF
abundance: .; j_gene: TRBJ2-3; d_gene: .; v_gene: TRBV7-9; CDR3nt: TGTGCCAGCAGCTTAGGGTTGGCAGGCACAGATACGCAGTATTTT; CDR3aa: CASSLGLAGTDTQYF
abundance: .; j_gene: TRBJ1-5; d_gene: .; v_gene: TRBV19; CDR3nt: TGTGCCAGTAGTATGTCGGGGTTTAGCAATCAGCCCCAGCATTTT; CDR3aa: CASSMSGFSNQPQHF
abundance: .; j_gene: TRBJ2-7; d_gene: .; v_gene: TRBV12-5; CDR3nt: TGTGCTAGTGGTTCGCAGGGTCCCTACGAGCAGTACTTC; CDR3aa: CASGSQGPYEQYF
abundance: once; j_gene: TRBJ2-1; d_gene: .; v_gene: TRBV19; CDR3nt: TGTGCCAGTAACAAGTACAATGAGCAGTTCTTC; CDR3aa: CASNKYNEQFF
abundance: few; j_gene: TRBJ2-3; d_gene: TRBD2; v_gene: TRBV11-2; CDR3nt: TGTGCCAGCAGCCCAAGCTTACTAGCGGGGGGGCTGGGAGATACGCAGTATTTT; CDR3aa: CASSPSLLAGGLGDTQYF
abundance: .; j_gene: TRBJ1-2; d_gene: .; v_gene: TRBV2; CDR3nt: TGTGCCAGCAGTGAGTACAGCCTCTCCTATGGCTACACCTTC; CDR3aa: CASSEYSLSYGYTF
abundance: .; j_gene: TRBJ2-7; d_gene: TRBD1; v_gene: TRBV7-6; CDR3nt: TGTGCCAGCAGCGTAGGGGGCGGAATCTACGAGCAGTACTTC; CDR3aa: CASSVGGGIYEQYF
abundance: .; j_gene: TRBJ1-5; d_gene: .; v_gene: TRBV7-2; CDR3nt: TGCGCCAGCAGCTTAGGTCAGAGCAATCAGCCCCAGCATTTT; CDR3aa: CASSLGQSNQPQHF
abundance: .; j_gene: TRBJ1-1; d_gene: TRBD1; v_gene: TRBV19; CDR3nt: TGTGCCAGTAGTACTTTCCCTGAATGGAGGACAGGGGGCACTGAAGCTTTCTTT; CDR3aa: CASSTFPEWRTGGTEAFF
abundance: .; j_gene: TRBJ2-5; d_gene: .; v_gene: TRBV7-8; CDR3nt: TGTGCCAGCACCAACCCGTGGCGGGACGAAGAGACCCAGTACTTC; CDR3aa: CASTNPWRDEETQYF
abundance: .; j_gene: TRBJ2-7; d_gene: TRBD2; v_gene: TRBV19; CDR3nt: TGTGCCAGTAGTCCGACTCTGAAGGGAGGGCCCAGGAGCGAGCAGTACTTC; CDR3aa: CASSPTLKGGPRSEQYF
abundance: few; j_gene: TRBJ1-2; d_gene: TRBD1; v_gene: TRBV27; CDR3nt: TGTGCCAGCAGTCGGACAGGGGGCTATGGCTACACCTTC; CDR3aa: CASSRTGGYGYTF
abundance: .; j_gene: TRBJ1-1; d_gene: TRBD1; v_gene: TRBV29-1; CDR3nt: TGCAGCGTTTTGGACAGGAGGAACTGGGAAGCTTTCTTT; CDR3aa: CSVLDRRNWEAFF
abundance: .; j_gene: TRBJ2-3; d_gene: .; v_gene: TRBV7-9; CDR3nt: TGTGCCAGCGGCAGTAGCGGCTTCACAGATACGCAGTATTTT; CDR3aa: CASGSSGFTDTQYF
abundance: .; j_gene: TRBJ2-7; d_gene: TRBD2; v_gene: TRBV27; CDR3nt: TGTGCCAGCAGTCGGGGGACTAGCGGGAGGGACGAGCAGTACTTC; CDR3aa: CASSRGTSGRDEQYF
abundance: .; j_gene: TRBJ2-5; d_gene: TRBD2; v_gene: TRBV27; CDR3nt: TGTGCCAGCAGTTCCCCGTCTAGCGGGGAAGAGACCCAGTACTTC; CDR3aa: CASSSPSSGEETQYF
abundance: .; j_gene: TRBJ2-1; d_gene: TRBD1; v_gene: TRBV5-6; CDR3nt: TGTGCCAGCATCGACAGGGACCTTCCCTACAATGAGCAGTTCTTC; CDR3aa: CASIDRDLPYNEQFF
abundance: .; j_gene: TRBJ2-7; d_gene: TRBD1; v_gene: TRBV7-9; CDR3nt: TGTGCCAGCAGCTCACCGCCGGGACAGTGGACCCTGGAGCAGTACTTC; CDR3aa: CASSSPPGQWTLEQYF
abundance: .; j_gene: TRBJ1-4; d_gene: .; v_gene: TRBV19; CDR3nt: TGTGCCAGTAGTGCCACTCTCGGGGGAGGGGAAAAACTGTTTTTT; CDR3aa: CASSATLGGGEKLFF
abundance: .; j_gene: TRBJ2-7; d_gene: TRBD2; v_gene: TRBV28; CDR3nt: TGTGCCAGCAGCCCAGCGGGAAGTGACTACGAGCAGTACTTC; CDR3aa: CASSPAGSDYEQYF
abundance: .; j_gene: TRBJ2-1; d_gene: TRBD2; v_gene: TRBV9; CDR3nt: TGTGCCAGCAGCGCAGCGGGAGTAATCGGGAATGAGCAGTTCTTC; CDR3aa: CASSAAGVIGNEQFF
abundance: .; j_gene: TRBJ1-4; d_gene: .; v_gene: TRBV7-9; CDR3nt: TGTGCCAGCAGCGCTGAGGGTGCAACTAATGAAAAACTGTTTTTT; CDR3aa: CASSAEGATNEKLFF
abundance: .; j_gene: TRBJ2-7; d_gene: .; v_gene: TRBV7-9; CDR3nt: TGTTCCAGCAGCTATTCCGCGGGAGAGCAGTACTTC; CDR3aa: CSSSYSAGEQYF
abundance: .; j_gene: TRBJ1-2; d_gene: .; v_gene: TRBV6-1; CDR3nt: TGTGCCAGCAGTGAGTTTAGGACAAACTATGGCTACACCTTC; CDR3aa: CASSEFRTNYGYTF
abundance: .; j_gene: TRBJ1-5; d_gene: TRBD1; v_gene: TRBV4-2; CDR3nt: TGTGCCAGCAACTCAGGGGGCTTAGGTCAGCCCCAGCATTTT; CDR3aa: CASNSGGLGQPQHF
abundance: .; j_gene: TRBJ2-7; d_gene: .; v_gene: TRBV11-3; CDR3nt: TGTGCCAGCAGCTTAGACCGCTACGAGCAGTACTTC; CDR3aa: CASSLDRYEQYF
abundance: few; j_gene: TRBJ2-7; d_gene: TRBD2; v_gene: TRBV4-2; CDR3nt: TGTGCCAGCAGCCCGGGTCTAGCGGGGGGAAACGGGGTAGAAGAGCAGTACTTC; CDR3aa: CASSPGLAGGNGVEEQYF
abundance: .; j_gene: TRBJ2-7; d_gene: TRBD1; v_gene: TRBV5-1; CDR3nt: TGCGCCAGCACGCCTCAGGGGGCAAGCGAGCAGTACTTC; CDR3aa: CASTPQGASEQYF
abundance: .; j_gene: TRBJ2-1; d_gene: TRBD1; v_gene: TRBV7-2; CDR3nt: TGTGCCAGCAGCTTAGGAGGGACAGGTCTTCACAATGAGCAGTTCTTC; CDR3aa: CASSLGGTGLHNEQFF
abundance: .; j_gene: TRBJ2-7; d_gene: .; v_gene: TRBV5-4; CDR3nt: TGTGCCAGCAGCTTGGGAGGACAGAACGAGCAGTACTTC; CDR3aa: CASSLGGQNEQYF
abundance: .; j_gene: TRBJ2-3; d_gene: TRBD2; v_gene: TRBV7-9; CDR3nt: TGTGCCAGCAGCTTATCTGGCGGGGGGTCATCAGATACGCAGTATTTT; CDR3aa: CASSLSGGGSSDTQYF
abundance: .; j_gene: TRBJ2-2; d_gene: .; v_gene: TRBV7-2; CDR3nt: TGTGCCAGCCCTCCGGCGGCGAACACCGGGGAGCTGTTTTTT; CDR3aa: CASPPAANTGELFF
abundance: few; j_gene: TRBJ1-4; d_gene: .; v_gene: TRBV5-5; CDR3nt: TGTGCCAGCAGCTGGGGAGGAACTAATGAAAAACTGTTTTTT; CDR3aa: CASSWGGTNEKLFF
abundance: .; j_gene: TRBJ2-2; d_gene: .; v_gene: TRBV2; CDR3nt: TGTGCCAGCAGCCAAGCGAGCACCGGGGAGCTGTTTTTT; CDR3aa: CASSQASTGELFF
abundance: once; j_gene: TRBJ2-3; d_gene: TRBD2; v_gene: TRBV4-1; CDR3nt: TGCGCCAGCAGCCAACCGACTAGCGGGAGGACCACAGATACGCAGTATTTT; CDR3aa: CASSQPTSGRTTDTQYF
abundance: few; j_gene: TRBJ2-1; d_gene: TRBD2; v_gene: TRBV5-1; CDR3nt: TGCGCCAGCAGCCGCGGGACTAGTGGTGATGAGCAGTTCTTC; CDR3aa: CASSRGTSGDEQFF
abundance: .; j_gene: TRBJ2-7; d_gene: .; v_gene: TRBV9; CDR3nt: TGTGCCAGCGGCAGGGGAGAAGGCGAGCAGTACTTC; CDR3aa: CASGRGEGEQYF
abundance: .; j_gene: TRBJ2-6; d_gene: TRBD1; v_gene: TRBV27; CDR3nt: TGTGCCAGCAGTCCAGACAGGGTGGGGGCCAACGTCCTGACTTTC; CDR3aa: CASSPDRVGANVLTF
abundance: once; j_gene: TRBJ1-1; d_gene: .; v_gene: TRBV2; CDR3nt: TGTGCCAGCAGACTTCAAAACACTGAAGCTTTCTTT; CDR3aa: CASRLQNTEAFF
abundance: .; j_gene: TRBJ2-6; d_gene: TRBD1; v_gene: TRBV27; CDR3nt: TGTGCCAGCAGTTTCCACCGGGTGACAGGGGGGTTTCGTTCGGCCAACGTCCTGACTTTC; CDR3aa: CASSFHRVTGGFRSANVLTF
abundance: .; j_gene: TRBJ2-5; d_gene: TRBD2; v_gene: TRBV4-3; CDR3nt: TGCGCCAGCAGCCAAAGCTCCGAGCGGGGTCGGGAGACCCAGTACTTC; CDR3aa: CASSQSSERGRETQYF
abundance: .; j_gene: TRBJ1-2; d_gene: .; v_gene: TRBV10-3; CDR3nt: TGTGCCATCAGAGTCGACAGGTTTCACACCTTC; CDR3aa: CAIRVDRFHTF
abundance: few; j_gene: TRBJ2-3; d_gene: .; v_gene: TRBV6-5; CDR3nt: TGTGCCAGCAGTTACTCGAGTGGTCCAGATACGCAGTATTTT; CDR3aa: CASSYSSGPDTQYF
abundance: .; j_gene: TRBJ1-1; d_gene: TRBD1; v_gene: TRBV4-1; CDR3nt: TGCGCCAGCAGCCCAACAGGGGAGGTGGGGATGAACACTGAAGCTTTCTTT; CDR3aa: CASSPTGEVGMNTEAFF